This T cell receptor beta chain was observed in a study of T cell responses to AZD1222 COVID-19 vaccine. With V trimmed by 5 bases and J by 2 bases, 11 bases remained unmatched. This CDR3 contains 18 residues. CDR1 is SGHVS, CDR2 FNYEAQ, per germline. Method: immunoSEQ multiplex PCR; TCRdb's copy keeps in-frame clones and lacks some. The sample records 150,000 to 200,000 clones, about 91% being singletons. The sample consisted of peripheral blood, taken on day 0 of MenACWY control vaccination. The gene calls are TRBV7-6 and TRBJ2-2; 10 bases align to TRBD2. The clonotype was recovered from an adult in good health. In DNA form, the CDR3 reads TGTGCCAGCAGCACCCGAGGGCTAGCGGGAGCTAACACCGGGGAGCTGTTTTTT. It specifies CASSTRGLAGANTGELFF.